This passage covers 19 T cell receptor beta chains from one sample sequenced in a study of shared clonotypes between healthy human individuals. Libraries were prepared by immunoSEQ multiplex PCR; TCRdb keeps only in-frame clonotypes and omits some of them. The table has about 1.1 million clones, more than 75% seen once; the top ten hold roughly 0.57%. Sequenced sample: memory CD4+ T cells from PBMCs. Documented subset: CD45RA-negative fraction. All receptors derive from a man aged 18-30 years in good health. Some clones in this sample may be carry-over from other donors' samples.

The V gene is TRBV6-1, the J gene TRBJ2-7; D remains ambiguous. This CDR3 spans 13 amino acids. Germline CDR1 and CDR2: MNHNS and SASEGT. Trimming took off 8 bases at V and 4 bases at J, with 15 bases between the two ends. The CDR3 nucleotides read TGTGCCAGCCTTGCATGGCAGGCTTACGAGCAGTACTTC. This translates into CASLAWQAYEQYF.

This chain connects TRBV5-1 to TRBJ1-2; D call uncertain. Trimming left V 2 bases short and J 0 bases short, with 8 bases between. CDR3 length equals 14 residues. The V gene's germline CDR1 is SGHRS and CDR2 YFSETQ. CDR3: CASSLQPTNYGYTF. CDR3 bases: TGCGCCAGCAGCTTACAGCCAACTAACTATGGCTACACCTTC.

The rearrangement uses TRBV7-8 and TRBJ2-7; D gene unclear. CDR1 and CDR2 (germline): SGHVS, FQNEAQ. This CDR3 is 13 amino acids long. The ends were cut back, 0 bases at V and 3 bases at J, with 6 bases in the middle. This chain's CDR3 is CASSLASDYEQYF. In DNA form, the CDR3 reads TGTGCCAGCAGCTTAGCTTCAGACTACGAGCAGTACTTC.

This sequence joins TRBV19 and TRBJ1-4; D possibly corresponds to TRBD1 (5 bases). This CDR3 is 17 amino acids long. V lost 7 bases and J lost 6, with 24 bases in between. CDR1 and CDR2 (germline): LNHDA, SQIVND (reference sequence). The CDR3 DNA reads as TGTGCCAGTACCTGGACGGCGCTCGAAAGGGGTCATGAAAAACTGTTTTTT. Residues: CASTWTALERGHEKLFF.

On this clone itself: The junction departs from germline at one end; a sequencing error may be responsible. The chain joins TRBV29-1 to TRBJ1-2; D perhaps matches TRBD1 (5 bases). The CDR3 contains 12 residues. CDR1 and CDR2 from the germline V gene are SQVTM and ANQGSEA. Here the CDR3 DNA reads TGCAGCGTGGAAGGACATGATTATGGCTACACCTTC. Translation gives CSVEGHDYGYTF.

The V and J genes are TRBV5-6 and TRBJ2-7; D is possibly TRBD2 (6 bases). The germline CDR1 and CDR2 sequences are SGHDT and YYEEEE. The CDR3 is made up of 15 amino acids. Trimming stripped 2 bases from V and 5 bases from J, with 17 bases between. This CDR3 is CASSFGRGGLNEQYF. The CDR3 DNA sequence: TGTGCCAGCAGCTTCGGCCGTGGGGGGTTGAACGAGCAGTACTTC.

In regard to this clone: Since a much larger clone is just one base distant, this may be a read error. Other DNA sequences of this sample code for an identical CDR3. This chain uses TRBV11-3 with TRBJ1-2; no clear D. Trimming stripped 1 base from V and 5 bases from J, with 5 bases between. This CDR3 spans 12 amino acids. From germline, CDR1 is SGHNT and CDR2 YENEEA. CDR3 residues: CASSLAGYGYTF. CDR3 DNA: TGTGCCAGCAGCTTAGCGGGGTATGGCTACACCTTC. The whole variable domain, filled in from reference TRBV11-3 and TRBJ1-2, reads EAGVVQSPRYKIIEKKQPVAFWCNPISGHNTLYWYLQNLGQGPELLIRYENEEAVDDSQLPKDRFSAERLKGVDSTLKIQPAELGDSAVYLCASSLAGYGYTFGSGTRLTVV.

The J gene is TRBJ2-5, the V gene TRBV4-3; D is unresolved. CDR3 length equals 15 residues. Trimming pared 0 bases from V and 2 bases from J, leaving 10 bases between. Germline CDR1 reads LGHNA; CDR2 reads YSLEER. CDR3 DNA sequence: TGCGCCAGCAGCCAAGAAGGCGGTCAGCAAGAGACCCAGTACTTC. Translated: CASSQEGGQQETQYF.

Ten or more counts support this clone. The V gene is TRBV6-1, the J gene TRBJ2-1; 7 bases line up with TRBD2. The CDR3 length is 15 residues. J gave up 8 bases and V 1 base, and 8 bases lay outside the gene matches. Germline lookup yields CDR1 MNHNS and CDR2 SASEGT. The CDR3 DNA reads TGTGCCAGCAGTGAAGTGTCGGGAGGAGTCTATGAGCAGTTCTTC. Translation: CASSEVSGGVYEQFF.

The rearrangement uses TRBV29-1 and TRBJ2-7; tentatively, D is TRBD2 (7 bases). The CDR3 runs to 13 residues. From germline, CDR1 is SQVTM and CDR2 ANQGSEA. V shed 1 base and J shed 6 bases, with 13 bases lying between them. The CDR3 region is CSVEGGRGGEQYF. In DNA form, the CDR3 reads TGCAGCGTTGAAGGTGGGAGGGGGGGCGAGCAGTACTTC.

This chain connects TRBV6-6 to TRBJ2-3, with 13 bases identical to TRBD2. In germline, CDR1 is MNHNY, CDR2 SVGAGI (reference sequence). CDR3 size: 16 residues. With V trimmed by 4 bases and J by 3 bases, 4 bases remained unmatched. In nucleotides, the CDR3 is TGTGCCAGCAGTTCCGCGACTAGCGGGGGGACAGATACGCAGTATTTT. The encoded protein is CASSSATSGGTDTQYF.

CDR3: CASSQGRRYGYTF. The DNA for the CDR3 is TGTGCCAGCAGCCAGGGACGGCGTTATGGCTACACCTTC. V usage is TRBV11-2 and J usage is TRBJ1-2; tentative D call: TRBD1 (5 bases). The CDR3 totals 13 residues. The V end lost 5 bases, the J end lost 5 bases, and 12 bases lay between the germline ends. Germline V gene data show CDR1 as SGHAT and CDR2 as FQNNGV.

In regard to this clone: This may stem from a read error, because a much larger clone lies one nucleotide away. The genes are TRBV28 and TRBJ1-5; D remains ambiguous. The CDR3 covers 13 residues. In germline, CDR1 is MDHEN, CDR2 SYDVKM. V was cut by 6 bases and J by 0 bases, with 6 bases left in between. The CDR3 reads CASRDASNQPQHF. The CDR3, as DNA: TGTGCCAGCAGGGACGCTAGCAATCAGCCCCAGCATTTT.

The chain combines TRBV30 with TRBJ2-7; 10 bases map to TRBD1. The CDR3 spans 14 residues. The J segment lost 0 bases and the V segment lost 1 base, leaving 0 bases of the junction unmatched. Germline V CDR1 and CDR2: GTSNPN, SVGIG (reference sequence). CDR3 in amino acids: CAWSGDRGSYEQYF. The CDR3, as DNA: TGTGCCTGGAGTGGGGACAGGGGCTCCTACGAGCAGTACTTC.

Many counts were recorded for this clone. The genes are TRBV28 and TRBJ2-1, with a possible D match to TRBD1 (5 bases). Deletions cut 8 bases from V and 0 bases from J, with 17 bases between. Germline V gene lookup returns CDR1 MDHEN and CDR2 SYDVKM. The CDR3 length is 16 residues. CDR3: CASPSRGADSYNEQFF. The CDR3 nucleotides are TGTGCCAGCCCATCTAGGGGCGCAGACTCCTACAATGAGCAGTTCTTC.

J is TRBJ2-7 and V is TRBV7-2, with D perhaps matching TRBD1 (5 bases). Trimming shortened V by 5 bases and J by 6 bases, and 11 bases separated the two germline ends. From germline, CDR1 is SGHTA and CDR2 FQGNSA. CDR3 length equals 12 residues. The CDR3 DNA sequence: TGTGCCAGCAGCCCGATAGGGGCCGAGCAGTACTTC. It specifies CASSPIGAEQYF.

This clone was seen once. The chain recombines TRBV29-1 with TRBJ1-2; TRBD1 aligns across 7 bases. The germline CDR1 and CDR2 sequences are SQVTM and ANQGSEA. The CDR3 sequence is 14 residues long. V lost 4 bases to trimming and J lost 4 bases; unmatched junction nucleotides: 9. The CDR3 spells CSVVQGQRGYGYTF. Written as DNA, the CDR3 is TGCAGCGTTGTTCAGGGACAGCGAGGCTATGGCTACACCTTC.

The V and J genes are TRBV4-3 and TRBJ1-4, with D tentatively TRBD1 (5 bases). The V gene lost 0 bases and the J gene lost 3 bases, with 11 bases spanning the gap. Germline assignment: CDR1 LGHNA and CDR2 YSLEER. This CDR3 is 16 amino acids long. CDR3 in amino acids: CASSQDWGGPNEKLFF. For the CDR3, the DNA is TGCGCCAGCAGCCAAGATTGGGGGGGTCCTAATGAAAAACTGTTTTTT.

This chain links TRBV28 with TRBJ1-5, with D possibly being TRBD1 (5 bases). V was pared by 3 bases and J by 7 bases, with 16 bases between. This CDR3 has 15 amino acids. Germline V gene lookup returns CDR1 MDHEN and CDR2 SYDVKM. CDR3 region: CASSLWDGGIQPQHF. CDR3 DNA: TGTGCCAGCAGTTTGTGGGACGGCGGGATCCAGCCCCAGCATTTT.